This TCR beta chain was observed in a study of blood T cell repertoires in COVID-19. Study-level background: Both acute and convalescent COVID-19 samples were obtained from the United States, Italy and Spain.

Some clones are missing from TCRdb's copy, which holds only in-frame ones; the method was immunoSEQ multiplex PCR. The sample carries about 100,000 clones, over 75% recorded once. CDR3 length: 15 residues. V gave up 7 bases and J gave up 0 bases, with 13 bases separating them. CDR1 and CDR2 (germline): SNHLY, FYNNEI. Sequencing was carried out using peripheral blood. The V call is TRBV2, the J call TRBJ1-5; a possible D gene is TRBD1 (5 bases). The receptor's source is a man aged 25 to 40 in a cohort sampled during active COVID-19. CDR3 sequence reads: CASTKDTRSNQPQHF. CDR3 DNA: TGTGCCAGCACTAAGGACACCCGTAGCAATCAGCCCCAGCATTTT.